The rows below give T cell receptor beta chains drawn from one sample of a study of cytomegalovirus exposure and HLA in healthy donors. Clones were read by immunoSEQ multiplex PCR, and TCRdb kept only the in-frame ones, dropping some. Here the sample spans fewer than 150,000 clones, less than 75% being singletons. The specimen was PBMCs. Receptors were obtained from a woman aged 40 to 50 in good health and CMV-seronegative. The CDR3 runs from the conserved cysteine through the conserved F or W. A D gene is named only where the DNA matches it firmly. Clone size is shown for a subset of rows, as once, few, many or a class of expanded clone.

>TRBV6-5|TRBJ1-2|NA|NA
TGTGCCAGCAGTTACTCGCGGGGGGAAAGCTATGGCTACACCTTC
CASSYSRGESYGYTF
>TRBV4-3|TRBJ1-1|NA|NA
TGCGCCAGCAGTCCTTTAGGGGTAGGAGCGAACACTGAAGCTTTCTTT
CASSPLGVGANTEAFF
>TRBV7-2|TRBJ2-5|NA|TRBD2
TGTGCCAGCAGCCTGACTAGCGGGGGTGTCGGGACCCAGTACTTC
CASSLTSGGVGTQYF
>TRBV2|TRBJ1-5|NA|TRBD1
TGTGCCAGCAGTGGGGAGTCGGGACAGTTTTATAGCAATCAGCCCCAGCATTTT
CASSGESGQFYSNQPQHF
>TRBV28|TRBJ2-1|NA|NA
TGTGCCAGCAGTTTACAGGGGACACAGGGTGAGCAGTTCTTC
CASSLQGTQGEQFF
>TRBV5-4|TRBJ2-7|NA|TRBD1
TGTGCCAGCAGCTTGGACAGGGGTGGATACGAGCAGTACTTC
CASSLDRGGYEQYF
>TRBV7-8|TRBJ1-6|NA|TRBD1
TGTGCCAGCAGGGCCGGGACAGTTAATTCACCCCTCCACTTT
CASRAGTVNSPLHF
>TRBV7-3|TRBJ2-6|NA|NA
TGTGCCAGCAGCAACTCACTGTCAAGAGGCTCTGGGGCCAACGTCCTGACTTTC
CASSNSLSRGSGANVLTF
>TRBV7-9|TRBJ2-7|NA|NA
TGTGCCAGCAGCGTAGGACAGTACGAGCAGTACTTC
CASSVGQYEQYF
>TRBV28|TRBJ2-1|once|TRBD2
TGTGCCAGCAGTTTGAACGCGGGAGGCACTGAGCAGTTCTTC
CASSLNAGGTEQFF
>TRBV5-1|TRBJ1-1|NA|NA
TGCGCCAGCAGCTTGTCTACGAACACTGAAGCTTTCTTT
CASSLSTNTEAFF
>TRBV19|TRBJ1-2|NA|NA
TGTGCCAGTAGTGTCCGAGATGCCTATGGCTACACCTTC
CASSVRDAYGYTF
>TRBV11-2|TRBJ2-5|NA|NA
TGTGCCAGCAGCTTAGGGTCCGGGAGTGGGGAGGAGACCCAGTACTTC
CASSLGSGSGEETQYF
>TRBV27|TRBJ2-7|NA|NA
TGTGCCAGCAGTTTATCTACAGGTTACGAGCAGTACTTC
CASSLSTGYEQYF
>TRBV11-2|TRBJ1-1|NA|TRBD1
TGTGCCAGCAGCTACCAGGGGGGCTCTGAAGCTTTCTTT
CASSYQGGSEAFF
>TRBV25-1|TRBJ1-6|NA|TRBD1
TGTGCCAGCACCAGGACAGGGTATAATTCACCCCTCCACTTT
CASTRTGYNSPLHF
>TRBV5-8|TRBJ2-2|NA|NA
TGTGCCAGCAGCCTGGGACACCTCGCCGGGGAGCTGTTTTTT
CASSLGHLAGELFF
>TRBV4-3|TRBJ1-4|NA|NA
TGCGCCAGCAGCCAATGGAGGACTGGTGAAAAACTGTTTTTT
CASSQWRTGEKLFF
>TRBV7-3|TRBJ2-1|NA|TRBD1
TGTGCCAGCAGCTTTGACAGGGGGGGTTACAATGAGCAGTTCTTC
CASSFDRGGYNEQFF
>TRBV25-1|TRBJ2-6|NA|NA
TGTGCCAGCAGTCCTAGGAGCTCTGGGGCCAACGTCCTGACTTTC
CASSPRSSGANVLTF
>TRBV28|TRBJ2-1|NA|TRBD2
TGTGCCGGAGGGACTAGCGGGAGGAATGAGCAGTTCTTC
CAGGTSGRNEQFF
>TRBV4-2|TRBJ1-3|NA|NA
TGTGCCAGCAGCCAAGCAACCGGAGGAGCGGGAAACACCATATATTTT
CASSQATGGAGNTIYF
>TRBV2|TRBJ2-7|NA|TRBD2
TGTGCCTCGGCGGGGGGGACAGAGCCCCTCGAGCAGTACTTC
CASAGGTEPLEQYF
>TRBV4-3|TRBJ2-5|NA|NA
TGCGCCAGCAGCCAAGTCAGGGCACCAACCATCCAAGAGACCCAGTACTTC
CASSQVRAPTIQETQYF
>TRBV13|TRBJ1-3|NA|NA
TGTGCCAGCAGCTTGGGCAGGGCACCCGAAAACACCATATATTTT
CASSLGRAPENTIYF
>TRBV9|TRBJ1-3|NA|TRBD1
TGTGCCAGCACACACCTGGACAGGGGGCGACCTGGAAACACCATATATTTT
CASTHLDRGRPGNTIYF
>TRBV28|TRBJ2-2|NA|NA
TGTGCCAGCAGTTTTTTCCCCCGCAGGGAAACCGGGGAGCTGTTTTTT
CASSFFPRRETGELFF
>TRBV6-5|TRBJ2-7|NA|NA
TGTGCCAGCAGGTCTCCGGGACTGGAAGCCTACGAGCAGTACTTC
CASRSPGLEAYEQYF
>TRBV11-1|TRBJ2-1|NA|TRBD2
TGTGCCAGCAGCCTTACCTCTAGCGGGGGACCCTCCTACAATGAGCAGTTCTTC
CASSLTSSGGPSYNEQFF
>TRBV5-6|TRBJ2-5|NA|NA
TGTGCCAGCAGCCGCCCTCAGCGGCCCGGATACTTC
CASSRPQRPGYF
>TRBV5-5|TRBJ2-5|NA|TRBD2
TGTGCCAGCAGCTTGGTGAGGGAGGGCCTTGGGGAGACCCAGTACTTC
CASSLVREGLGETQYF
>TRBV7-9|TRBJ2-3|NA|TRBD2
TGTGCCAGCAGCCCTCGACTAGCGGGAGGGGTAAGCACAGATACGCAGTATTTT
CASSPRLAGGVSTDTQYF
>TRBV10-3|TRBJ2-7|NA|TRBD1
TGTGCCATCAGGGCTACAGGGGGCAGGAAAGAATACGAGCAGTACTTC
CAIRATGGRKEYEQYF
>TRBV28|TRBJ2-1|NA|TRBD2
TGTGCCAGCAGTTTAAGTACTAGCGGGAGTTTGGATGAGCAGTTCTTC
CASSLSTSGSLDEQFF
>TRBV19|TRBJ2-4|few|TRBD1
TGTGCCAGTAGTATAGGTGCAGGGGGAAACATTCAGTACTTC
CASSIGAGGNIQYF
>TRBV4-3|TRBJ2-5|NA|TRBD2
TGCGCCAGCAGCATTAGCGGGGGGGCAGTGGGCCAAGAGACCCAGTACTTC
CASSISGGAVGQETQYF
>TRBV30|TRBJ1-6|NA|NA
TGTGCCTGGAGTGTACCAGGGCCATCGCCCCTCCACTTT
CAWSVPGPSPLHF
>TRBV9|TRBJ2-1|medium-sized|TRBD1
TGTGCCAGCAGCGTAGGGGACAGGGAGGTGGGTGAGCAGTTCTTC
CASSVGDREVGEQFF